The next 24 T cell receptor beta chains were all read from a single sample in a study of blood T cell repertoires in COVID-19. Method: immunoSEQ multiplex PCR; TCRdb's copy keeps in-frame clones and lacks some. The repertoire includes about 350,000 clones, roughly 87% of them detected once, and about 0.93% sits in the top ten. The sequencing input was PBMCs or T cells enriched from blood (not recorded which). Receptor source: a woman in her thirties who had recovered from COVID-19.

V is TRBV5-4 and J is TRBJ2-7; 9 positions agree with TRBD1. The length of the CDR3 is 14 residues. Unmatched junction bases numbered 5, after V lost 2 bases and J lost 5 bases. Per germline, CDR1 SGHNT and CDR2 YYREEE (reference sequence). DNA of the CDR3: TGTGCCAGCAGCTTCGGGGACAGGGCTCACGAGCAGTACTTC. Translated, it gives CASSFGDRAHEQYF.

The V call is TRBV7-7, the J call TRBJ2-1; TRBD2 matches at 7 bases. Looked up from germline, CDR1 is SSHAT and CDR2 is FNYEAQ (reference sequence). V trimming: 1 base; J trimming: 7 bases; junction bases outside the gene matches: 7. CDR3 length: 15 amino acids. The CDR3 coding sequence is TGTGCCAGCAGCTTAGGACGGGGGGATTATAATGAGCAGTTCTTC. Its translation: CASSLGRGDYNEQFF. The complete variable domain, with remaining parts taken from reference TRBV7-7 and TRBJ2-1, reads GAGVSQSPRYKVTKRGQDVTLRCDPISSHATLYWYQQALGQGPEFLTYFNYEAQPDKSGLPSDRFSAERPEGSISTLTIQRTEQRDSAMYRCASSLGRGDYNEQFFGPGTRLTVL.

The rearrangement links TRBV5-1 to TRBJ2-2, with 9 bases matching TRBD1. The germline V gene has CDR1 SGHRS and CDR2 YFSETQ. This CDR3 contains 15 residues. Trimming at V came to 0 bases and at J to 5 bases, leaving 2 bases not matched to a gene. The CDR3 reads CASSLGQGGTGELFF. CDR3 nucleotides: TGCGCCAGCAGCTTGGGACAGGGGGGAACCGGGGAGCTGTTTTTT.

The chain is built from TRBV15 and TRBJ1-2, with D possibly being TRBD1 (5 bases). Germline V gives CDR1 LNHNV, CDR2 YYDKDF (reference sequence). This CDR3 spans 13 amino acids. Trimming took 0 bases from V and 8 from J, leaving 10 bases between them. The CDR3 loop reads CATSRERRAGYTF. For the CDR3, the DNA is TGTGCCACCAGCAGAGAACGCAGGGCCGGCTACACCTTC.

The chain recombines TRBV29-1 with TRBJ1-4, with 7 bases fitting TRBD1. CDR3 length: 13 residues. Trimming removed 7 bases from V and 5 bases from J; junction bases left unmatched: 7. Germline values: CDR1 SQVTM, CDR2 ANQGSEA. CDR3 DNA sequence: TGCAGCGGATCGGGACAGTCCAATGAAAAACTGTTTTTT. Amino acid sequence: CSGSGQSNEKLFF.

The V gene is TRBV11-2, the J gene TRBJ2-1; D might be TRBD1 (6 bases). V gave up 1 base and J gave up 7 bases, with 14 bases separating them. The CDR3 is 15 residues long. Germline V lookup: CDR1 SGHAT, CDR2 FQNNGV. This CDR3 is CASSLVGAQGNEQFF. CDR3 in DNA: TGTGCCAGCAGCTTAGTTGGGGCCCAGGGGAATGAGCAGTTCTTC. The entire variable domain, with the rest obtained from reference TRBV11-2 and TRBJ2-1, is as follows: EAGVAQSPRYKIIEKRQSVAFWCNPISGHATLYWYQQILGQGPKLLIQFQNNGVVDDSQLPKDRFSAERLKGVDSTLKIQPAKLEDSAVYLCASSLVGAQGNEQFFGPGTRLTVL.

The rearrangement uses TRBV3-1 (or the pseudogene TRBV3-2) and TRBJ2-7; 8 bases line up with TRBD2. The V and J ends lost 1 base and 3 bases, in that order; junction bases with no gene match: 5. CDR3 size: 15 residues. Germline lookup yields CDR1 LGHDT and CDR2 YNNKEL (reference sequence). The CDR3 sequence is CASSQGGGLIYEQYF. CDR3 bases: TGTGCCAGCAGCCAAGGCGGGGGGCTCATCTACGAGCAGTACTTC.

The V gene is TRBV6-4, the J gene TRBJ1-4; 7 bases agree with TRBD1. This CDR3 is built from 15 residues. Unmatched junction bases numbered 9, after V lost 3 bases and J lost 8 bases. Germline V lookup: CDR1 MRHNA, CDR2 SNTAGT. This CDR3 is CASSEQGRTGEKLFF. The DNA for the CDR3 is TGTGCCAGCAGTGAACAGGGACGGACAGGAGAAAAACTGTTTTTT.

The chain couples TRBV6-2 or TRBV6-3 to TRBJ2-6; D might be TRBD2 (5 bases). In germline, CDR1 is MNHEY, CDR2 SVGEGT. The V end was cut by 5 bases, the J end by 0 bases, with 17 bases between. CDR3 size: 18 residues. CDR3 in DNA: TGTGCCAGCAGTACCAACTTTGGAGGTGGCTCTGGGGCCAACGTCCTGACTTTC. Amino acids: CASSTNFGGGSGANVLTF.

V is TRBV10-3 and J is TRBJ1-1; perhaps TRBD1 as D (5 bases). CDR1 ENHRY and CDR2 SYGVKD come from the germline V gene. There are 14 residues in the CDR3. The V gene lost 0 bases and the J gene lost 3 bases, with 8 bases spanning the gap. The CDR3 DNA reads as TGTGCCATCAGTGAGTCAATAGGGGACACTGAAGCTTTCTTT. The encoded protein is CAISESIGDTEAFF.

This chain connects TRBV19 to TRBJ1-1, with 7 bases fitting TRBD1. Per the germline V gene, CDR1 is LNHDA and CDR2 is SQIVND (reference sequence). This CDR3 is 17 amino acids long. J gave up 1 base and V 0 bases, and 8 bases lay outside the gene matches. The CDR3 spells CASSIDQGDRRNTEAFF. For the CDR3, the DNA is TGTGCCAGTAGTATAGACCAGGGGGACAGACGGAACACTGAAGCTTTCTTT.

This sequence joins TRBV2 and TRBJ2-1, with D possibly being TRBD1 (6 bases). Between the trimmed V and J ends, which lost 0 bases and 8 bases, there was a span of 11 bases. The germline V gene encodes CDR1 SNHLY and CDR2 FYNNEI. The CDR3 totals 14 residues. As DNA, the CDR3 is TGTGCCAGCAGTGAAGCGGACAGCCTCGATGAGCAGTTCTTC. It is translated as CASSEADSLDEQFF.

The V gene is TRBV11-3, the J gene TRBJ2-2; the match to TRBD2 covers 7 bases. Germline values: CDR1 SGHNT, CDR2 YENEEA. The CDR3 loop spans 15 amino acids. V lost 3 bases and J lost 0; bases outside the gene matches: 1. CDR3 protein: CASSFGGANTGELFF. In nucleotides, the CDR3 is TGTGCCAGCAGCTTTGGGGGGGCGAACACCGGGGAGCTGTTTTTT.

This chain connects TRBV29-1 to TRBJ1-1; a weak D match, TRBD1 (6 bases). The CDR3 is 11 amino acids. The ends were cut back, 4 bases at V and 8 bases at J, with 11 bases in the middle. Germline V gene data show CDR1 as SQVTM and CDR2 as ANQGSEA. The CDR3 here is CSVVGGAEAFF. The CDR3 DNA reads TGCAGCGTTGTGGGGGGGGCAGAAGCTTTCTTT.

V is TRBV6-2 or TRBV6-3 and J is TRBJ2-4, with TRBD1 as a possible D gene (5 bases). The CDR3 contains 14 residues. CDR1 MNHEY and CDR2 SVGEGT come from the germline V gene. Trimming pared 0 bases from V and 7 bases from J, leaving 10 bases between. CDR3 sequence (DNA): TGTGCCAGCAGTTACTCGAAGGGGAAGAACATTCAGTACTTC. It translates to CASSYSKGKNIQYF.

The V gene is TRBV19, the J gene TRBJ1-2; the match to TRBD1 covers 12 bases. From germline, CDR1 is LNHDA and CDR2 SQIVND (reference sequence). The CDR3 sequence is 19 residues long. V was pared by 4 bases and J by 5 bases, with 17 bases of the junction left unmatched. The CDR3 here is CASSSLQIRDRGRGYGYTF. CDR3 bases: TGTGCCAGTAGTAGCCTCCAAATCCGGGACAGGGGGCGTGGGTATGGCTACACCTTC. The full variable domain, rest sourced from reference TRBV19 and TRBJ1-2, is DGGITQSPKYLFRKEGQNVTLSCEQNLNHDAMYWYRQDPGQGLRLIYYSQIVNDFQKGDIAEGYSVSREKKESFPLTVTSAQKNPTAFYLCASSSLQIRDRGRGYGYTFGSGTRLTVV.

This clone was seen a single time. The chain is built from TRBV7-9 and TRBJ2-5; TRBD1 matches 10 bases. CDR3 size: 15 residues. Looked up from germline, CDR1 is SEHNR and CDR2 is FQNEAQ (reference sequence). With 5 bases clipped from V and 1 base from J, the junction kept 4 bases outside the gene matches. The CDR3 bases are TGTGCCAGCAGCAAAGGACAGGGGGTCCAAGAGACCCAGTACTTC. It is translated as CASSKGQGVQETQYF.

The gene calls are TRBV29-1 and TRBJ2-3; possibly TRBD2 for D (6 bases). Germline CDR1 is SQVTM and CDR2 is ANQGSEA. This CDR3 contains 16 residues. The ends were cut back, 0 bases at V and 4 bases at J, with 17 bases in the middle. This CDR3 reads CSVEDPRTTRSDTQYF. CDR3 sequence (DNA): TGCAGCGTTGAAGATCCGAGGACTACCCGTTCAGATACGCAGTATTTT.

This chain joins TRBV9 and TRBJ2-1; D perhaps matches TRBD1 (6 bases). The V end was cut by 0 bases, the J end by 3 bases, with 10 bases between. The CDR3 spans 15 residues. The V gene's germline CDR1 is SGDLS and CDR2 YYNGEE. DNA of the CDR3: TGTGCCAGCAGCGTAGACCAGGGGCTCTACAATGAGCAGTTCTTC. Residues: CASSVDQGLYNEQFF. The full variable domain, with the rest looked up from reference TRBV9 and TRBJ2-1, is DSGVTQTPKHLITATGQRVTLRCSPRSGDLSVYWYQQSLDQGLQFLIQYYNGEERAKGNILERFSAQQFPDLHSELNLSSLELGDSALYFCASSVDQGLYNEQFFGPGTRLTVL.

The rearrangement joins TRBV11-2 to TRBJ2-6, with 7 bases lining up with TRBD1. From germline, CDR1 is SGHAT and CDR2 FQNNGV. The CDR3 sequence is 17 residues long. V trimming: 5 bases; J trimming: 0 bases; junction bases outside the gene matches: 7. The CDR3 protein is CASSPGTESSGANVLTF. CDR3 in DNA: TGTGCCAGCAGCCCCGGGACAGAAAGCTCTGGGGCCAACGTCCTGACTTTC.

The chain employs TRBV18 and TRBJ1-1; 10 nucleotides align to TRBD1. Germline trimming cut 3 bases from V and 4 bases from J; bases unmatched to any gene: 11. The CDR3 totals 17 residues. Germline V gene sequence: CDR1 KGHSH, CDR2 LQKENI. For the CDR3, the DNA is TGTGCCAGCTCACCCCGACAGGGGGCCGTGAGTCGCACTGAAGCTTTCTTT. Translated, it gives CASSPRQGAVSRTEAFF. Drawing the rest from reference TRBV18 and TRBJ1-1, the complete variable domain is NAGVMQNPRHLVRRRGQEARLRCSPMKGHSHVYWYRQLPEEGLKFMVYLQKENIIDESGMPKERFSAEFPKEGPSILRIQQVVRGDSAAYFCASSPRQGAVSRTEAFFGQGTRLTVV.

To note about this clone: This same CDR3 is encoded by further DNA sequences in the sample. This sequence joins TRBV30 and TRBJ1-2; weak D call: TRBD1 (6 bases). V was pared by 1 base and J by 5 bases, with 8 bases between. The germline gives CDR1 GTSNPN, CDR2 SVGIG (reference sequence). The CDR3 extends over 12 amino acids. For the CDR3, the DNA is TGTGCCTGGAGTGGCACAGGGTATGGCTACACCTTC. Amino acid sequence: CAWSGTGYGYTF. The full variable domain, rest sourced from reference TRBV30 and TRBJ1-2, is SQTIHQWPATLVQPVGSPLSLECTVEGTSNPNLYWYRQAAGRGLQLLFYSVGIGQISSEVPQNLSASRPQDRQFILSSKKLLLSDSGFYLCAWSGTGYGYTFGSGTRLTVV.

The genes are TRBV6-5 and TRBJ2-7; 7 bases align to TRBD2. Germline loops: CDR1 MNHEY, CDR2 SVGAGI. The CDR3 consists of 13 residues. V was pared by 6 bases and J by 2 bases, with 4 bases of the junction left unmatched. Here the CDR3 reads CASRERGPYEQYF. The CDR3 coding sequence is TGTGCCAGCAGGGAGCGGGGCCCCTACGAGCAGTACTTC.

V usage is TRBV14 and J usage is TRBJ1-1; maybe TRBD1 (5 bases). Germline V gene data show CDR1 as SGHDN and CDR2 as FVKESK. The CDR3 extends over 13 amino acids. V lost 4 bases and J lost 3, with 9 bases in between. The CDR3 nucleotides read TGTGCCAGCAGCCTTGACAGTTACACTGAAGCTTTCTTT. Amino acid sequence: CASSLDSYTEAFF.